Below, one T cell receptor beta chain is given with its context. The V gene's germline CDR1 is MNHNY and CDR2 SVGAGI (reference sequence). With 8 bases clipped from V and 3 bases from J, the junction kept 4 bases outside the gene matches. This CDR3 comprises 13 residues. Here immunoSEQ multiplex PCR was the method, and the copy in TCRdb shows in-frame clones only, minus some. This table has roughly 1,500,000 clones, approximately 98% appearing once. The record originates from a study of shared clonotypes between healthy human individuals. Division of CD4+ cells produced a CD45RA+ naive subset and a CD45RA-negative memory subset.

Sequenced material: naive CD4+ T cells sorted from blood. The subset was: CD45RA+ positively selected. The gene calls are TRBV6-6 and TRBJ2-7, with 10 bases fitting TRBD1. The sequence was collected from a man in his thirties or forties in good health. CDR3 nucleotides: TGTGCCAGCCGACGGGACAGGGGCTACGAGCAGTACTTC. As protein: CASRRDRGYEQYF.